These 30 T cell receptor beta chains were all obtained from the same sample, sequenced in a study of control samples from healthy donors and cancer patients. The repertoire was sequenced with immunoSEQ multiplex PCR; TCRdb's copy has only in-frame clones and lacks some. This table holds 15,000 to 20,000 clones, 85% to 90% found once. The sequencing input was PBMCs. These receptors were taken from a woman between 70 and 85 years old with colorectal cancer.

The chain employs TRBV9 and TRBJ2-1; D is tentatively TRBD1 or TRBD2 (5 bases each). This CDR3 contains 14 residues. V lost 4 bases and J 4 bases, leaving 12 bases between the germline ends. Germline V gene lookup returns CDR1 SGDLS and CDR2 YYNGEE. CDR3 loop: CASSPGTDYNEQFF. CDR3 nucleotide sequence: TGTGCCAGCAGCCCAGGGACGGATTACAATGAGCAGTTCTTC. The whole variable domain, filled in from reference TRBV9 and TRBJ2-1, reads DSGVTQTPKHLITATGQRVTLRCSPRSGDLSVYWYQQSLDQGLQFLIQYYNGEERAKGNILERFSAQQFPDLHSELNLSSLELGDSALYFCASSPGTDYNEQFFGPGTRLTVL.

This clone was observed a few times. The V call is TRBV11-3, the J call TRBJ2-7, with 9 bases aligning to TRBD2. V dropped 5 bases and J dropped 6; count of bases not matched to a gene: 14. The CDR3 loop spans 16 amino acids. Per germline, CDR1 SGHNT and CDR2 YENEEA. The CDR3 here is CASSRHSGLAQAEQYF. In DNA form, the CDR3 reads TGTGCCAGCAGCCGCCATTCGGGACTAGCACAGGCCGAGCAGTACTTC.

V is TRBV9 and J is TRBJ1-1, with D hard to call. CDR1 SGDLS and CDR2 YYNGEE come from the germline V gene. The CDR3 spans 13 residues. V dropped 3 bases and J dropped 0 bases, with 6 bases sitting between them. CDR3 sequence: CASSGAVNTEAFF. Written as DNA, the CDR3 is TGTGCCAGCAGCGGGGCGGTGAACACTGAAGCTTTCTTT. The entire variable domain, with the rest obtained from reference TRBV9 and TRBJ1-1, is as follows: DSGVTQTPKHLITATGQRVTLRCSPRSGDLSVYWYQQSLDQGLQFLIQYYNGEERAKGNILERFSAQQFPDLHSELNLSSLELGDSALYFCASSGAVNTEAFFGQGTRLTVV.

This chain connects TRBV29-1 to TRBJ2-7; 11 positions match TRBD1. The CDR3 loop spans 12 amino acids. Germline lookup yields CDR1 SQVTM and CDR2 ANQGSEA. The V gene end was trimmed by 7 bases and the J gene end by 2 bases; junction bases not matched to a gene: 1. The CDR3 sequence is CSGGQGAYEQYF. In nucleotides, the CDR3 is TGCAGCGGGGGACAGGGGGCCTACGAGCAGTACTTC.

The chain uses TRBV9 and TRBJ1-1, with 7 bases that match TRBD1. V was pared by 0 bases and J by 1 base, with 0 bases of the junction left unmatched. There are 14 residues in the CDR3. Germline CDR1 SGDLS, CDR2 YYNGEE. The CDR3 loop reads CASSVGQGNTEAFF. Written as DNA, the CDR3 is TGTGCCAGCAGCGTAGGACAGGGGAACACTGAAGCTTTCTTT.

V and J are TRBV19 and TRBJ1-6; the D gene is possibly TRBD1 (6 bases). Germline V gene data show CDR1 as LNHDA and CDR2 as SQIVND (reference sequence). The CDR3 has 16 residues. With 5 bases removed from V and 6 bases from J, the gap between germline ends came to 17 bases. The CDR3 is CASSLWTVDGNSPLHF. The CDR3 DNA reads as TGTGCCAGTAGTCTGTGGACAGTCGACGGTAATTCACCCCTCCACTTT.

V gene TRBV7-9 combines with J gene TRBJ1-3; the D gene is possibly TRBD1 (5 bases). Trimming removed 3 bases from V and 1 base from J, with 7 bases in between. The germline V gene has CDR1 SEHNR and CDR2 FQNEAQ (reference sequence). The CDR3 length is 14 residues. CDR3 nucleotides: TGTGCCAGCAGCTTGGGGGTGTCTGGAAACACCATATATTTT. This translates into CASSLGVSGNTIYF.

The chain carries TRBV6-2 or TRBV6-3 and TRBJ2-7, with 7 bases fitting TRBD1. Trimming at V came to 4 bases and at J to 0 bases, leaving 3 bases not matched to a gene. The CDR3 covers 14 residues. The germline CDR1 and CDR2 sequences are MNHEY and SVGEGT. CDR3 in DNA: TGTGCCAGCAGTTCACAGGGGTACTCCTACGAGCAGTACTTC. This gives the protein CASSSQGYSYEQYF.

The rearrangement links TRBV10-3 to TRBJ2-7; D unclear. Per the germline V gene, CDR1 is ENHRY and CDR2 is SYGVKD. This CDR3 region has 15 residues. The V end lost 3 bases, the J end lost 0 bases, and 12 bases lay between the germline ends. The CDR3: CAISDGVASSYEQYF. Written as DNA, the CDR3 is TGTGCCATCAGTGACGGTGTCGCTAGCTCCTACGAGCAGTACTTC.

The chain links TRBV29-1 to TRBJ2-7; D gene unclear. The germline CDR1 and CDR2 sequences are SQVTM and ANQGSEA. V was shortened by 7 bases and J by 4 bases, with 11 bases between the two germline ends. This CDR3 region has 11 residues. The CDR3 region is CSAVLGYEQYF. Here the CDR3 DNA reads TGCAGCGCTGTGTTGGGGTACGAGCAGTACTTC.

The CDR3 is CASSIGQLRWETQYF. The CDR3 DNA is TGTGCCAGCTCGATAGGACAGTTACGGTGGGAGACCCAGTACTTC. The gene calls are TRBV18 and TRBJ2-5; perhaps TRBD1 as D (6 bases). Trimming took 6 bases from V and 5 from J, leaving 19 bases between them. This CDR3 has 15 residues. The germline gives CDR1 KGHSH, CDR2 LQKENI.

The chain employs TRBV18 and TRBJ1-6; D remains unclear. Trimming shortened V by 3 bases and J by 9 bases, and 18 bases separated the two germline ends. Germline values: CDR1 KGHSH, CDR2 LQKENI. The CDR3 is 16 amino acids. The chain's CDR3 is CASSPVVAGWGSPLHF. The CDR3 DNA reads as TGTGCCAGCTCACCGGTCGTGGCGGGTTGGGGTTCACCCCTCCACTTT.

The J gene is TRBJ1-1, the V gene TRBV15; 7 nucleotides match TRBD1. CDR1 is LNHNV, CDR2 YYDKDF, per germline (reference sequence). Trimming cost V 5 bases and J 3 bases; bases outside gene matches: 12. CDR3 length: 16 amino acids. The CDR3 reads CATSFPTSGQYTEAFF. CDR3 DNA sequence: TGTGCCACCAGCTTTCCTACTTCGGGACAGTACACTGAAGCTTTCTTT.

The gene calls are TRBV2 and TRBJ2-1; 8 bases align to TRBD1. The CDR3 is made up of 15 amino acids. V was clipped by 5 bases and J by 6 bases; unmatched bases: 9. Germline V gene sequence: CDR1 SNHLY, CDR2 FYNNEI. CDR3 bases: TGTGCCAGCAGTCCCCGGACAGGGTATGGCAATGAGCAGTTCTTC. Amino acid sequence: CASSPRTGYGNEQFF.

The chain employs TRBV4-3 and TRBJ2-2; no definite D call. The length of the CDR3 is 14 residues. The germline CDR1 and CDR2 sequences are LGHNA and YSLEER. The V end was cut by 3 bases, the J end by 5 bases, with 10 bases between. CDR3 in amino acids: CASSQERLTGELFF. The CDR3, as DNA: TGCGCCAGCAGCCAGGAGAGGCTGACCGGGGAGCTGTTTTTT.

This clone was observed a single time. This chain joins TRBV7-2 and TRBJ1-1, with 7 bases matching TRBD1. The CDR3 loop spans 14 amino acids. Germline values: CDR1 SGHTA, CDR2 FQGNSA. V lost 5 bases and J lost 6; bases outside the gene matches: 9. The CDR3 DNA reads TGTGCCAGCAGCGCGACAGGGCGGCTGGCTGAAGCTTTCTTT. Amino acid sequence: CASSATGRLAEAFF.

This clone was found a few times. The V gene is TRBV7-2, the J gene TRBJ2-3; the match to TRBD2 covers 14 bases. Losses at the gene ends were 5 bases for V and 4 bases for J; bases not matched to a gene: 5. CDR3 size: 16 residues. The germline V gene encodes CDR1 SGHTA and CDR2 FQGNSA. The CDR3 sequence: CASSAVGLAGADTQYF. Here the CDR3 DNA reads TGTGCCAGCAGCGCCGTGGGACTAGCGGGAGCAGATACGCAGTATTTT.

This clone was counted once. Sequence at one end of the junction differs from germline and may be a read error. V and J are TRBV7-2 and TRBJ2-5; TRBD2 matches at 8 bases. Per the germline V gene, CDR1 is SGHTA and CDR2 is FQGNSA. The CDR3 is 13 residues long. In DNA form, the CDR3 reads TGTGCCAGCAGCCTAGCGGGTAGAGAGACCCAGTACTTC. It encodes CASSLAGRETQYF.

V usage is TRBV6-1 and J usage is TRBJ1-2; D is unresolved. Trimming cost V 0 bases and J 0 bases, with 8 bases left between them. Germline V gene lookup returns CDR1 MNHNS and CDR2 SASEGT. The CDR3 consists of 15 residues. The CDR3 coding sequence is TGTGCCAGCAGTGAAGCGCGCAGCTCTAACTATGGCTACACCTTC. Encoded protein: CASSEARSSNYGYTF.

V usage is TRBV19 and J usage is TRBJ2-7; D perhaps matches TRBD1 (6 bases). Trimming stripped 6 bases from V and 2 bases from J, with 26 bases between. Germline-derived CDR1 and CDR2 are LNHDA and SQIVND (reference sequence). The CDR3 runs 18 residues. The CDR3 protein is CASSQRRLQGRSTYEQYF. CDR3 in DNA: TGTGCCAGTAGCCAACGGCGGCTACAGGGACGCTCCACCTACGAGCAGTACTTC.

V usage is TRBV7-2 and J usage is TRBJ2-2; D gene unclear. This CDR3 comprises 13 residues. Trimming took 3 bases from V and 5 from J, leaving 7 bases between them. CDR1 is SGHTA and CDR2 is FQGNSA in the germline V gene. This CDR3 reads CASSFSLTGELFF. The CDR3 region has the DNA TGTGCCAGCAGCTTCTCGCTTACCGGGGAGCTGTTTTTT.

The rearrangement uses TRBV5-1 and TRBJ2-5, with D perhaps given as TRBD1 or TRBD2 (6 bases each). CDR3 length: 13 residues. Germline CDR1 is SGHRS and CDR2 is YFSETQ. V was cut by 3 bases and J by 5 bases, with 11 bases left in between. Here the CDR3 reads CASSSSGAETQYF. In DNA, the CDR3 is TGCGCCAGCAGCTCGTCGGGGGCGGAGACCCAGTACTTC.

CDR3 in amino acids: CASSLGGTGGRVELFF. The CDR3 bases are TGTGCCAGCAGCTTGGGCGGGACAGGGGGGCGCGTGGAGCTGTTTTTT. The rearrangement joins TRBV5-4 to TRBJ2-2; 11 positions match TRBD1. CDR3 length equals 16 residues. Germline-derived CDR1 and CDR2 are SGHNT and YYREEE (reference sequence). Trimming at V came to 0 bases and at J to 10 bases, leaving 8 bases not matched to a gene.

The genes are TRBV6-6 and TRBJ2-6; TRBD1 aligns across 7 bases. This CDR3 is 15 amino acids long. Trimming at V came to 5 bases and at J to 2 bases, leaving 3 bases not matched to a gene. Germline CDR1 MNHNY, CDR2 SVGAGI (reference sequence). The CDR3 bases are TGTGCCAGCAGTAAAACAGGGGCTGGGGCCAACGTCCTGACTTTC. Amino acids: CASSKTGAGANVLTF.

The V gene is TRBV4-3, the J gene TRBJ1-2, with D unclear. Trimming took 4 bases from V and 4 from J, leaving 16 bases between them. There are 15 residues in the CDR3. Germline CDR1 LGHNA, CDR2 YSLEER. CDR3 in amino acids: CASSPTRGEFYGYTF. The CDR3 DNA is TGCGCCAGCAGCCCGACACGTGGTGAGTTCTATGGCTACACCTTC.

This clone has a single count. The CDR3 spells CASSEIGVGYGYTF. The CDR3 DNA is TGTGCCAGCAGTGAAATTGGGGTGGGGTATGGCTACACCTTC. The chain joins TRBV6-1 to TRBJ1-2; D remains ambiguous. This CDR3 is built from 14 residues. Per germline, CDR1 MNHNS and CDR2 SASEGT. Trimming left V 2 bases short and J 5 bases short, with 12 bases between.

The V gene is TRBV7-2, the J gene TRBJ2-3; D is possibly TRBD2 (6 bases). Trimming removed 5 bases from V and 8 bases from J, with 14 bases in between. In germline, CDR1 is SGHTA, CDR2 FQGNSA. This CDR3 is 13 amino acids long. This CDR3 is CASSSLVGGTQYF. The CDR3 DNA is TGTGCCAGCAGCAGCCTCGTCGGGGGTACGCAGTATTTT.

The genes are TRBV6-1 and TRBJ1-2; 7 nucleotides line up with TRBD1. V was pared by 2 bases and J by 4 bases, with 1 base of the junction left unmatched. Germline V gene lookup returns CDR1 MNHNS and CDR2 SASEGT. The CDR3 extends over 13 amino acids. DNA for the CDR3: TGTGCCAGCAGTGAAAGGGGGCTCTATGGCTACACCTTC. This sequence encodes CASSERGLYGYTF.

This clone has just a few counts. V gene TRBV3-1 (or the pseudogene TRBV3-2) combines with J gene TRBJ2-5; D call uncertain. The CDR3 is made up of 10 amino acids. The V gene's germline CDR1 is LGHDT and CDR2 YNNKEL (reference sequence). V gave up 3 bases and J gave up 5 bases, with 1 base separating them. The DNA of the CDR3 is TGTGCCAGCAGCCAGGAGACCCAGTACTTC. It codes for CASSQETQYF.

The J gene is TRBJ1-4, the V gene TRBV7-6; tentative D call: TRBD1 (6 bases). The CDR3 has 18 residues. Trimming took off 0 bases at V and 0 bases at J, with 14 bases between the two ends. Per germline, CDR1 SGHVS and CDR2 FNYEAQ. CDR3 nucleotide sequence: TGTGCCAGCAGCTTAGCTTACAGGGAAATTGCAACTAATGAAAAACTGTTTTTT. Translating gives CASSLAYREIATNEKLFF.